This TCR beta chain was sequenced during a study of cytomegalovirus exposure and HLA in healthy donors. Study-wide points: CMV serostatus was the sole immune exposure information available. Later on, a genetic analysis was performed. It linked a missense variant in DCLRE1C with V- and J-gene trimming of TCR beta. Rarity marked most TCR sequences, yet some public TCRs occurred in many donors.

The ends were cut back, 5 bases at V and 1 base at J, with 15 bases in the middle. The CDR3 is made up of 15 amino acids. Germline CDR1 and CDR2: MNHEY and SVGAGI. Primers included in the PCR were 60 Vbeta and 13 Jbeta primers. Only in-frame clones appear in the TCRdb table, and some are missing; sequencing was by immunoSEQ multiplex PCR. This table holds over 100,000 clones, approximately 80% found once. For this clone: Its antigen is currently unknown.

V usage is TRBV6-5 and J usage is TRBJ2-7, with D uncertain. This TCR derives from a man between 40 and 49 years old in good health and CMV-seropositive. The sample comprised PBMCs. CDR3 nucleotide sequence: TGTGCCAGCAGTCCCACGTTCGGCGGTTCCTACGAGCAGTACTTC. Protein sequence: CASSPTFGGSYEQYF.